This T cell receptor (beta chain) was sequenced in a study of blood T cell repertoires in COVID-19. Across the whole study: Italy, Spain and the United States were the sources of the convalescent and acute COVID-19 samples. PBMCs, B-cell-depleted T cells, or T cells provided the cDNA or gDNA that made up the material.

V was clipped by 2 bases and J by 7 bases, with 16 bases between them. Germline V gene data show CDR1 as KGHDR and CDR2 as SFDVKD. CDR3 length: 16 residues. Methods used by the authors: How many nucleated cells were present was estimated from reference gene primer amplification. Data came from immunoSEQ multiplex PCR; TCRdb stores just in-frame clones and leaves some out. V, J and clone size reflect that table, while D and trimming were determined from the DNA. The data hold approximately 110,000 clones, with about 75% observed a single time. This sequence joins TRBV24-1 and TRBJ2-2; TRBD1 is a possible D gene (6 bases). The sequenced sample consisted of peripheral blood. This receptor was obtained from a woman between 65 and 79 years old with acute or convalescent COVID-19. This CDR3 reads CATSDWDTLTIGELFF. In DNA, the CDR3 is TGTGCCACCAGTGATTGGGACACCCTCACCATCGGGGAGCTGTTTTTT.